Here is one T cell receptor beta chain with its context. The entry originates in a study of cytomegalovirus exposure and HLA in healthy donors. The assay was immunoSEQ multiplex PCR, and TCRdb's table has in-frame clones only and misses some. Seen here are 150,000 or so clones, around 83% observed once, and the top ten hold around 2.1%. Sequencing was carried out using PBMCs. This TCR was sampled from a human donor in good health.

CDR3 sequence: CASSEEQGGTGELFF. The CDR3 DNA sequence: TGTGCCAGCAGTGAGGAGCAGGGAGGTACCGGGGAGCTGTTTTTT. The chain joins TRBV6-4 to TRBJ2-2, with D maybe TRBD2 (6 bases). Germline CDR1 MRHNA, CDR2 SNTAGT. CDR3 size: 15 residues. The germline V and J ends were trimmed by 3 bases and 5 bases, with 13 bases remaining between them.